This TCR beta chain originates from a study of radiation and T cells in renal cell carcinoma (TCRdb year 2020). Study-level background: TCR beta sequencing covered some 55 samples in total, comprising about 26 tumors and approximately 27 peripheral blood samples. The final blood draw was performed at 4 weeks after radiation, at the same time as nephrectomy. In the 53 samples combined, 4,016,671 unique CDR3 nucleotide sequences were found, encoding 2.5 million to 3 million unique CDR3 amino acid sequences.

Comment on this clone: Its antigen is currently not known. Base quality data are lacking; no much larger clone is found one base away.

TCR beta libraries were generated from genomic DNA with the immunoSEQ kit, following the manufacturer's recommendations. For library preparation, a first multiplex PCR was performed with proprietary primers, followed by a second PCR in which unique barcodes were added, and bead cleanups were performed after each round. Each sample batch included a kit-provided positive control reaction and a negative control reaction. The final libraries were assessed on an Agilent 4200 TapeStation D1000 ScreenTape, pooled by volume, and quantified by qPCR. Sequencing was performed on an Illumina NextSeq500 with a MidOutput 150-cycle cartridge, and 156 Read1 and 15 Index1 cycles were run with kit custom primers. The pooled library was loaded at 0.75 to 1 pM with a 20% PhiX control spike-in. On the authors' methods: Vendor-processed data were analyzed in R, with a clonotype defined as all T cells sharing the same CDR3 nucleotide sequence. In the clone abundance analyses, frequencies in each sample were normalized to that sample's 10,000 most abundant clones. Before analysis, public T cell clones were removed, and these numbered fewer than five per sample on average. A difference in abundance of at least 32-fold between compartments was used to define tumor-enriched and baseline blood-enriched clonotypes. Clonotypes expanded or contracted between blood time points were identified with a beta-binomial differential abundance model. The Baroni-Urbani and Buser coefficient was used to measure tumor-blood repertoire similarity, and groups were compared with two-tailed Wilcoxon tests in R. As stored in TCRdb, this immuneACCESS dataset retains in-frame rearrangements with V and J assigned. A fraction of the clones does not appear; measured against another copy, unresolved V genes explain less than half of the discrepancy, and the remainder lacks a known reason. V, J and clone size were drawn from that table, and D and trimming were deduced from the DNA. A total of 120,000 to 150,000 clones appear in this sample, around 88% of them only once. Of the sample, under 20% falls within the top ten clones.

Overall results and qualifications from the work: Because pretreatment tumor biopsies were not available, the study could not determine whether clonotypes were already present within the tumor at baseline. Blood repertoire dynamics were not followed beyond 4 weeks after treatment. With a single-armed trial design, the study had no way to address how radiation dose or scheduling affects the TCR repertoire. An increase in top tumor clonotypes in blood was observed from baseline to 2 weeks post-radiation, followed by contraction by 4 weeks, which was taken to suggest transient expansion of tumor-resident clones.

Reading the label with the study, this specimen's time point is: blood 4 weeks post-SBRT, at nephrectomy. The treatment or condition label, as the study defines it: 15 Gy SBRT to primary tumor, nephrectomy 4 weeks later. Samples were obtained from a clinical trial, in which 15 Gy stereotactic body radiation therapy was delivered to primary renal cell carcinomas and nephrectomy was performed 4 weeks later. To follow tumor-enriched clonotypes, peripheral blood was collected serially from radiation-treated patients at baseline and again at 2 weeks and 4 weeks after SBRT. Every patient's renal cell carcinoma showed clear cell pathology. The QIAamp DNA Blood Mini Kit (Qiagen) was used to prepare genomic DNA for TCR sequencing. Only samples passing all quality control checks were included in the analyses. This receptor was taken from a woman aged 50 to 65 with renal cell carcinoma. The sample consisted of blood, taken from a patient whose treatment included radiotherapy and nephrectomy.

The CDR3 corresponds to CASSRAGSNQPQHF. The bases are TGTGCCAGCAGCAGGGCGGGATCCAATCAGCCCCAGCATTTT. In this chain, TRBV2 is recombined with TRBJ1-5; the D gene is perhaps TRBD1, from 5 matching bases. CDR1 and CDR2 were assigned from the germline V gene as SNHLY and FYNNEI. Deletion took 6 bases off V and 3 bases off J, with a span of 12 bases between the germline ends. The CDR3 contains 14 residues, cysteine and phenylalanine counted. The kept DNA is CDR3 alone, 42 bases in frame from the first base.